This T cell receptor (beta chain) was recorded in a study of beta chain features in type 1 diabetes. Study in general: Healthy donors and patients had similar age, gender and cell yields.

The CDR3 covers 16 residues. Germline V gene lookup returns CDR1 LGHNA and CDR2 YNFKEQ. Trimming took 4 bases from V and 6 from J, leaving 22 bases between them. Sequenced material consisted of expressed TCRB transcripts (all of the isolated RNA was reverse transcribed). Assay: immunoSEQ multiplex PCR; the TCRdb copy retains only in-frame clones and omits some. The sample gives about 350,000 clones, 15% to 20% of which show up once; 0.035% to 0.05% is in the top ten. In this sample, this clone turned up a few times. This TCR came from a woman younger than 35 in good health. Sequencing was performed on naive CD4+ T cells from blood. The rearrangement uses TRBV4-2 and TRBJ2-7, with D possibly TRBD2 on 5 matching bases. CDR3 loop: CASSRLEGTTLREQYF. CDR3 DNA: TGTGCCAGCAGCCGCCTTGAGGGTACAACCCTACGCGAGCAGTACTTC.